A single sample is the source of the 29 T cell receptor beta chains below, sequenced in a study of T cell repertoires in cytomegalovirus infection. TCRdb analysed the reads with MiXCR anew, one entry per CDR3 protein. The sample has some 300,000 distinct CDR3 sequences; roughly a tenth are singletons. The sequencing sample was made of PBMCs. The receptors derive from a human donor in good health (CMV status not recorded). Some clones in this sample may be carry-over from other donors' samples.

The genes are TRBV9 and TRBJ2-3, with D possibly being TRBD2 (6 bases). Germline CDR1 SGDLS, CDR2 YYNGEE. With 0 bases removed from V and 1 base from J, the gap between germline ends came to 9 bases. The CDR3 is 15 amino acids. In DNA, the CDR3 is TGTGCCAGCAGCGTAGCCGGGGGTGGCACAGATACGCAGTATTTT. Translated: CASSVAGGGTDTQYF.

This clonotype occurred many times. The chain employs TRBV20-1 and TRBJ2-3; D is tentatively TRBD1 or TRBD2 (6 bases each). The CDR3 totals 16 residues. The V and J ends lost 6 bases and 0 bases respectively, with 19 bases between them. Germline V gives CDR1 DFQATT, CDR2 SNEGSKA (reference sequence). The CDR3 region is CSATTGARLSTDTQYF. The CDR3 DNA is TGCAGTGCCACTACGGGGGCCCGCTTAAGCACAGATACGCAGTATTTT.

This clonotype has a count of ten or more. This rearrangement joins TRBV7-3 to TRBJ2-1; D is perhaps TRBD1 (5 bases). The CDR3 is 15 amino acids. V lost 3 bases to trimming and J lost 6 bases, with 15 bases between them. Germline values: CDR1 SGHTA, CDR2 FQGTGA. CDR3 DNA sequence: TGTGCCAGCAGCTTTCCCGGCACAGGAGTCAATGAGCAGTTCTTC. Protein: CASSFPGTGVNEQFF.

The V gene is TRBV2, the J gene TRBJ2-3, with 7 bases aligning to TRBD2. The germline V gene encodes CDR1 SNHLY and CDR2 FYNNEI. V was pared by 6 bases and J by 6 bases, with 3 bases of the junction left unmatched. The CDR3 has 12 residues. This chain's CDR3 is CASRGGLDTQYF. Written as DNA, the CDR3 is TGTGCCAGCAGGGGAGGGTTGGATACGCAGTATTTT.

This clonotype was seen ten or more times. The chain carries TRBV12-3 or TRBV12-4 and TRBJ2-1; TRBD2 matches 9 bases. The CDR3 has 15 residues. V dropped 6 bases and J dropped 7; count of bases not matched to a gene: 10. In DNA form, the CDR3 reads TGTGCCAGCAGCTCGGCCGGGACTAGCAAGAATGAGCAGTTCTTC. Translating it yields CASSSAGTSKNEQFF.

The table lists this clonotype with many counts. The chain joins TRBV12-3 or TRBV12-4 to TRBJ1-5; possible D gene TRBD1, 5 bases. The CDR3 is 15 residues long. V was shortened by 1 base and J by 0 bases, with 7 bases between the two germline ends. The CDR3 loop is CASSLGRDSNQPQHF. The CDR3 bases are TGTGCCAGCAGTTTAGGCAGGGATAGCAATCAGCCCCAGCATTTT.

This clonotype was picked up a small number of times. The chain carries TRBV20-1 and TRBJ1-4; D is uncertain. Germline-derived CDR1 and CDR2 are DFQATT and SNEGSKA (reference sequence). The length of the CDR3 is 11 residues. The V gene lost 1 base and the J gene lost 7 bases, with 4 bases spanning the gap. The CDR3 DNA is TGCAGTGCTAGAGTCGTTGAAAAACTGTTTTTT. Amino acid sequence: CSARVVEKLFF.

In its sample, this clonotype was seen a few times. V gene TRBV20-1 combines with J gene TRBJ1-2; the match to TRBD1 covers 7 bases. CDR3 length: 14 residues. Germline values: CDR1 DFQATT, CDR2 SNEGSKA (reference sequence). The trim removed 3 bases at V and 2 bases at J, leaving 6 bases unmatched. Here the CDR3 reads CSARGTAVNYGYTF. In nucleotides, the CDR3 is TGCAGTGCTAGGGGGACAGCAGTAAACTATGGCTACACCTTC.

This clonotype was seen repeatedly, ten times or more. The chain links TRBV7-3 to TRBJ2-2; 9 bases align to TRBD2. This CDR3 has 16 amino acids. Germline assignment: CDR1 SGHTA and CDR2 FQGTGA. Trimming removed 4 bases from V and 6 bases from J; junction bases left unmatched: 9. The CDR3 nucleotides read TGTGCCAGCAGCTCGCGCGGGGGGGTCCCCCCCGGGGAGCTGTTTTTT. This codes for CASSSRGGVPPGELFF.

This clonotype was recorded many times. V and J are TRBV6-6 and TRBJ1-1; weak D call: TRBD1 (5 bases). V was pared by 4 bases and J by 1 base, with 10 bases between. This CDR3 has 14 amino acids. In germline, CDR1 is MNHNY, CDR2 SVGAGI (reference sequence). This CDR3 is CASSSRDRNTEAFF. In nucleotides, the CDR3 is TGTGCCAGCAGTTCCAGGGATAGGAACACTGAAGCTTTCTTT.

This rearrangement joins TRBV28 to TRBJ2-7; the D gene could be TRBD1 or TRBD2 (5 bases each). This CDR3 region has 15 residues. Germline loops: CDR1 MDHEN, CDR2 SYDVKM. Trimming pared 5 bases from V and 0 bases from J, leaving 14 bases between. The CDR3: CASSPGTQSSYEQYV. The CDR3 bases are TGTGCCAGCAGTCCCGGGACCCAGAGCTCCTACGAGCAGTACGTC.

This clonotype came up a few times. V gene TRBV14 combines with J gene TRBJ2-5; TRBD1 matches 7 bases. The CDR3 loop spans 15 amino acids. The V gene end was trimmed by 3 bases and the J gene end by 0 bases; junction bases not matched to a gene: 4. Germline V gene data show CDR1 as SGHDN and CDR2 as FVKESK. This chain's CDR3 is CASSHLTGNQETQYF. Here the CDR3 DNA reads TGTGCCAGCAGCCACTTGACAGGGAACCAAGAGACCCAGTACTTC.

This clonotype has more than one count but fewer than ten. The chain carries TRBV5-1 and TRBJ2-2; possibly TRBD1 for D (5 bases). The germline V gene has CDR1 SGHRS and CDR2 YFSETQ. The CDR3 length is 16 residues. V lost 1 base and J 2 bases, leaving 12 bases between the germline ends. CDR3 amino acids: CASSLQVGLNTGELFF. The CDR3 DNA reads as TGCGCCAGCAGCTTGCAAGTGGGGCTAAACACCGGGGAGCTGTTTTTT.

Only a few counts were recorded for this clonotype. The rearrangement uses TRBV9 and TRBJ2-3, with 10 positions matching TRBD2. The trim removed 2 bases at V and 5 bases at J, leaving 11 bases unmatched. The V gene's germline CDR1 is SGDLS and CDR2 YYNGEE. The CDR3 runs to 17 residues. CDR3 region: CASSVSSGGAKRDTQYF. The CDR3, as DNA: TGTGCCAGCAGCGTCTCTAGCGGGGGAGCAAAACGAGATACGCAGTATTTT.

This clonotype was detected ten times or more. The rearrangement joins TRBV27 to TRBJ1-2; D unresolved. This CDR3 contains 13 residues. Germline V CDR1 and CDR2: MNHEY, SMNVEV (reference sequence). V dropped 5 bases and J dropped 4 bases, with 11 bases sitting between them. For the CDR3, the DNA is TGTGCCAGCAGTACCCGGGTTGGCTATGGCTACACCTTC. Its translation is CASSTRVGYGYTF.

This chain joins TRBV19 and TRBJ1-5; TRBD1 matches 7 bases. With V trimmed by 4 bases and J by 3 bases, 3 bases remained unmatched. This CDR3 spans 14 amino acids. Germline-derived CDR1 and CDR2 are LNHDA and SQIVND (reference sequence). The CDR3 loop reads CASSTGTDNQPQHF. As DNA, the CDR3 is TGTGCCAGTAGTACCGGGACAGACAATCAGCCCCAGCATTTT.

This clonotype was detected ten times or more. This chain connects TRBV18 to TRBJ2-3, with D tentatively TRBD1 (6 bases). The ends were cut back, 3 bases at V and 1 base at J, with 11 bases in the middle. There are 15 residues in the CDR3. Per germline, CDR1 KGHSH and CDR2 LQKENI. The CDR3 nucleotides read TGTGCCAGCTCACCTATACAGGGCGGCACAGATACGCAGTATTTT. Translation gives CASSPIQGGTDTQYF.

This clonotype was picked up a small number of times. This sequence joins TRBV5-1 and TRBJ2-3; D is unresolved. Per germline, CDR1 SGHRS and CDR2 YFSETQ. The CDR3 runs to 14 residues. V lost 0 bases and J lost 4, with 9 bases in between. The CDR3 bases are TGCGCCAGCAGCTTGGCCCGGCAGGCAGATACGCAGTATTTT. Translation: CASSLARQADTQYF.

This clonotype was seen many times. The chain uses TRBV7-3 and TRBJ1-2, with TRBD1 identical over 9 bases. This CDR3 has 16 amino acids. The V gene's germline CDR1 is SGHTA and CDR2 FQGTGA. Unmatched junction bases numbered 12, after V lost 5 bases and J lost 5 bases. The CDR3 loop is CASSAKGDRAAYGYTF. CDR3 bases: TGTGCCAGCAGCGCAAAGGGGGACAGGGCCGCTTATGGCTACACCTTC.

There are many counts of this clonotype. This chain links TRBV6-2 or TRBV6-3 with TRBJ1-5; D is undetermined. The CDR3 length is 14 residues. Trimming stripped 4 bases from V and 0 bases from J, with 7 bases between. Germline V CDR1 and CDR2: MNHEY, SVGEGT. The chain's CDR3 is CASSWDHSNQPQHF. For the CDR3, the DNA is TGTGCCAGCAGTTGGGATCATAGCAATCAGCCCCAGCATTTT.

This clonotype was recorded at least ten times. The chain employs TRBV20-1 and TRBJ1-4; unclear D gene. Trimming shortened V by 1 base and J by 7 bases, and 13 bases separated the two germline ends. The CDR3 is 14 residues long. Germline-derived CDR1 and CDR2 are DFQATT and SNEGSKA (reference sequence). The CDR3 region is CSARARRVREKLFF. The CDR3 DNA follows: TGCAGTGCTAGAGCTAGAAGGGTTCGTGAAAAACTGTTTTTT.

V usage is TRBV20-1 and J usage is TRBJ1-2, with 9 bases lining up with TRBD1. CDR1 DFQATT and CDR2 SNEGSKA come from the germline V gene (reference sequence). CDR3 length: 15 amino acids. Germline trimming cut 3 bases from V and 5 bases from J; bases unmatched to any gene: 10. This chain's CDR3 is CSASASGTGRYGYTF. The CDR3, as DNA: TGCAGTGCTAGTGCTTCCGGGACAGGGAGGTATGGCTACACCTTC.

J is TRBJ1-2 and V is TRBV5-5; weak D call: TRBD1 (5 bases). The ends were cut back, 3 bases at V and 2 bases at J, with 20 bases in the middle. Looked up from germline, CDR1 is SGHKS and CDR2 is YYEKEE (reference sequence). This CDR3 is built from 17 residues. The CDR3 DNA is TGTGCCAGCAGCTCCAGAATCACAGGAGCTACAAACTATGGCTACACCTTC. Amino acids: CASSSRITGATNYGYTF.

V gene TRBV6-2 or TRBV6-3 combines with J gene TRBJ1-1; 9 nucleotides line up with TRBD1. The CDR3 extends over 15 amino acids. CDR1 MNHEY and CDR2 SVGEGT come from the germline V gene. The V and J ends lost 6 bases and 9 bases, in that order; junction bases with no gene match: 14. The CDR3 region has the DNA TGTGCCAGCAGCAAGCTACAGGGGGCGAGAAGAAAAGCTTTCTTT. Amino acid sequence: CASSKLQGARRKAFF.

This clonotype was seen a few times. This rearrangement joins TRBV3-1 to TRBJ1-1; no reliable D call. Trimming took off 5 bases at V and 1 base at J, with 11 bases between the two ends. Germline values: CDR1 LGHDT, CDR2 YNNKEL (reference sequence). The CDR3 has 14 residues. The DNA for the CDR3 is TGTGCCAGCAGCTCAGAGCTTGGGAACACTGAAGCTTTCTTT. This translates into CASSSELGNTEAFF.

The chain couples TRBV6-2 or TRBV6-3 to TRBJ2-4, with D possibly TRBD2 on 6 matching bases. The CDR3 totals 16 residues. Germline lookup yields CDR1 MNHEY and CDR2 SVGEGT. The V gene lost 7 bases and the J gene lost 16 bases, with 32 bases spanning the gap. This CDR3 reads CASTLGGASLRPRQYF. The CDR3 DNA reads as TGTGCCAGCACTCTCGGCGGGGCTTCCTTGCGACCCCGCCAATACTTC.

This clonotype was seen ten or more times. The chain couples TRBV7-8 to TRBJ2-7; no definite D call. In germline, CDR1 is SGHVS, CDR2 FQNEAQ. Trimming stripped 4 bases from V and 0 bases from J, with 7 bases between. The CDR3 has 13 amino acids. DNA of the CDR3: TGTGCCAGCAGCTCGTCCTTCTCCTACGAGCAGTACTTC. It encodes CASSSSFSYEQYF.

The gene calls are TRBV11-2 and TRBJ2-7; no reliable D call. The CDR3 runs to 15 residues. The germline V gene has CDR1 SGHAT and CDR2 FQNNGV. The ends were cut back, 6 bases at V and 6 bases at J, with 21 bases in the middle. This CDR3 reads CASSLLPGKGPEQYF. In DNA, the CDR3 is TGTGCCAGCAGTCTCTTACCGGGTAAAGGGCCCGAGCAGTACTTC. Filled out from reference TRBV11-2 and TRBJ2-7, the complete variable domain reads EAGVAQSPRYKIIEKRQSVAFWCNPISGHATLYWYQQILGQGPKLLIQFQNNGVVDDSQLPKDRFSAERLKGVDSTLKIQPAKLEDSAVYLCASSLLPGKGPEQYFGPGTRLTVT.

In its sample, this clonotype was seen many times. J is TRBJ2-1 and V is TRBV27, with a tentative D call TRBD2 (5 bases). CDR1 and CDR2 from the germline V gene are MNHEY and SMNVEV (reference sequence). V was pared by 6 bases and J by 6 bases, with 21 bases between. This CDR3 is 16 amino acids long. This chain's CDR3 is CASSRTREIYSNEQFF. The DNA for the CDR3 is TGTGCCAGCAGCCGGACGAGGGAGATTTATTCCAATGAGCAGTTCTTC.